This TCR beta chain originates from a study of Ad26.COV2.S vaccination and SARS-CoV-2 variants. Turning to the study itself: The vaccine Ad26.COV2.S was put into the muscle once, or twice with 56 days between.

The CDR3 covers 15 residues. Germline loops: CDR1 SGHDT, CDR2 YYEEEE. V dropped 4 bases and J dropped 1; count of bases not matched to a gene: 7. General study findings and limits: People who got the vaccine had more spike-specific TCR breadth than people who got placebo. Analyses that measured TCR breadth and depth may have underestimated total T cell responses.

This clone appeared a single time. The antigen is unknown. Sequencing used immunoSEQ multiplex PCR; TCRdb keeps in-frame clones, though not all of them. This table holds around 350,000 clones, around 84% found once. Treatment noted: about 20 received Ad26.COV2.S at low or high dose, single or two shots; roughly five received placebo; per-sample allocation not given. Sampling took place 63 days after the first vaccine or placebo injection. Donation came from an adult in Boston who was aged 18-55 years. The clonotype originates from a person aged 18-65 years who received the Ad26.COV2.S COVID-19 vaccine or a placebo. J is TRBJ2-7 and V is TRBV5-6; TRBD1 matches 8 bases. The sequencing used peripheral blood, collected in a trial of Ad26.COV2.S vaccine versus placebo. The CDR3 DNA reads TGTGCCAGCAGCCCTGACAGGGGCGGTTCCTACGAGCAGTACTTC. It yields the protein CASSPDRGGSYEQYF.